The 27 T cell receptor beta chains listed next were all sequenced from one sample in a study of persistence of HIV-infected CD4 T cells. These receptors lack a known antigen. This was the immunoSEQ version 4 assay in survey mode. Here immunoSEQ multiplex PCR was the method, and the copy in TCRdb shows in-frame clones only, minus some. The sample has 25,000 to 35,000 clones, roughly 71% seen once. An overlapping HIV-1 Gag peptide pool stimulated these cells at 1 ug/peptide/mL. Sorting selected CD4+ T cells upregulating both CD40 ligand and CD69. Here the sequenced sample was CD4+ T cells sorted from PBMCs after 18-hour stimulation, taken from a patient who received antiretroviral therapy. The receptors here all came from an adult man with HIV who was CMV-seropositive.

This clone was seen just once. The chain has TRBV27 and TRBJ1-1; D is uncertain. V lost 5 bases and J lost 1, with 14 bases in between. The CDR3 is made up of 15 amino acids. The germline gives CDR1 MNHEY, CDR2 SMNVEV (reference sequence). The CDR3 nucleotides are TGTGCCAGCAGTCCTCGAGGGCCGCGGAACACTGAAGCTTTCTTT. This gives the protein CASSPRGPRNTEAFF.

The V and J genes are TRBV12-5 and TRBJ1-1; no definite D call. The CDR3 is made up of 13 amino acids. CDR1 LGHNT and CDR2 FRNRAP come from the germline V gene. The ends were cut back, 3 bases at V and 4 bases at J, with 9 bases in the middle. The CDR3 sequence: CASGFRGGTEAFF. CDR3 nucleotide sequence: TGTGCTAGTGGTTTCCGGGGAGGCACTGAAGCTTTCTTT.

J is TRBJ1-4 and V is TRBV28; tentative D call: TRBD1 (5 bases). Germline V gives CDR1 MDHEN, CDR2 SYDVKM. The CDR3 sequence is 13 residues long. With 11 bases removed from V and 7 bases from J, the gap between germline ends came to 17 bases. CDR3 protein: CASGLAEREKLFF. The CDR3 DNA sequence: TGTGCCTCGGGGCTCGCAGAGCGTGAAAAACTGTTTTTT. Together with reference TRBV28 and TRBJ1-4, the CDR3 gives the full variable domain: DVKVTQSSRYLVKRTGEKVFLECVQDMDHENMFWYRQDPGLGLRLIYFSYDVKMKEKGDIPEGYSVSREKKERFSLILESASTNQTSMYLCASGLAEREKLFFGSGTQLSVL.

This chain uses TRBV28 with TRBJ2-3; no clear D. The V end was cut by 4 bases, the J end by 2 bases, with 13 bases between. Germline values: CDR1 MDHEN, CDR2 SYDVKM. CDR3 length equals 15 residues. Here the CDR3 reads CASSSISPPTDTQYF. CDR3 DNA: TGTGCCAGCAGTTCTATAAGTCCCCCCACAGATACGCAGTATTTT.

This chain links TRBV20-1 with TRBJ2-7, with D possibly being TRBD1 or TRBD2 (5 bases each). The CDR3 runs to 13 residues. Germline V CDR1 and CDR2: DFQATT, SNEGSKA (reference sequence). V was shortened by 3 bases and J by 2 bases, with 11 bases between the two germline ends. CDR3 loop: CSASRGGPYEQYF. CDR3 bases: TGCAGTGCTAGTCGGGGCGGACCCTACGAGCAGTACTTC.

V is TRBV7-9 and J is TRBJ1-4, with TRBD1 as a possible D gene (6 bases). CDR1 SEHNR and CDR2 FQNEAQ come from the germline V gene (reference sequence). V lost 4 bases, J lost 3 bases, and 9 bases lay in between. The CDR3 is 14 residues long. The CDR3 here is CASSSQGSNEKLFF. The CDR3 bases are TGTGCCAGCAGCTCACAGGGCTCTAATGAAAAACTGTTTTTT. Together with reference TRBV7-9 and TRBJ1-4, the CDR3 gives the full variable domain: DTGVSQNPRHKITKRGQNVTFRCDPISEHNRLYWYRQTLGQGPEFLTYFQNEAQLEKSRLLSDRFSAERPKGSFSTLEIQRTEQGDSAMYLCASSSQGSNEKLFFGSGTQLSVL.

The rearrangement joins TRBV29-1 to TRBJ1-4; 10 bases agree with TRBD1. The germline gives CDR1 SQVTM, CDR2 ANQGSEA. The V and J ends lost 6 bases and 8 bases, in that order; junction bases with no gene match: 3. The CDR3 has 12 residues. The chain's CDR3 is CSVGQGREKLFF. The DNA for the CDR3 is TGCAGCGTGGGACAGGGGAGAGAAAAACTGTTTTTT.

This chain links TRBV6-5 with TRBJ2-1; possible D gene TRBD2, 6 bases. CDR1 and CDR2 from the germline V gene are MNHEY and SVGAGI. The CDR3 has 15 amino acids. V was shortened by 2 bases and J by 9 bases, with 17 bases between the two germline ends. The CDR3 reads CASSYMQGIGGEQFF. CDR3 nucleotides: TGTGCCAGCAGTTACATGCAGGGAATCGGGGGTGAGCAGTTCTTC.

This clone was recorded a few times. The rearrangement links TRBV18 to TRBJ1-3; D remains ambiguous. The CDR3 has 17 amino acids. The V end was cut by 0 bases, the J end by 0 bases, with 12 bases between. The V gene's germline CDR1 is KGHSH and CDR2 LQKENI. The CDR3 region is CASSPPGAATSGNTIYF. Written as DNA, the CDR3 is TGTGCCAGCTCACCACCGGGAGCAGCGACCTCTGGAAACACCATATATTTT.

The chain combines TRBV2 with TRBJ1-2, with a weak D call TRBD1 (5 bases). The CDR3 covers 15 residues. Germline loops: CDR1 SNHLY, CDR2 FYNNEI. Trimming stripped 5 bases from V and 0 bases from J, with 13 bases between. CDR3 nucleotide sequence: TGTGCCAGCAGTAGGACGGACACAGCTAACTATGGCTACACCTTC. Its translation is CASSRTDTANYGYTF.

Here the CDR3 DNA reads TGTGCCAGCAGCCAAGGTCGGGGCTACAATGAGCAGTTCTTC. Amino acid sequence: CASSQGRGYNEQFF. This chain connects TRBV14 to TRBJ2-1; perhaps TRBD2 as D (5 bases). CDR1 SGHDN and CDR2 FVKESK come from the germline V gene. Between the trimmed V and J ends, which lost 1 base and 3 bases, there was a span of 7 bases. CDR3 size: 14 residues.

The chain recombines TRBV28 with TRBJ2-7; TRBD2 matches at 10 bases. The CDR3 consists of 14 residues. After removal of 6 bases from V and 6 bases from J, the junction contained 8 bases not matched to a gene. Germline V gives CDR1 MDHEN, CDR2 SYDVKM. CDR3 residues: CASRGAGGPPEQYF. CDR3 sequence (DNA): TGTGCCAGCAGAGGAGCGGGGGGGCCTCCCGAGCAGTACTTC. Based on the CDR3 plus reference TRBV28 and TRBJ2-7, the full variable domain is DVKVTQSSRYLVKRTGEKVFLECVQDMDHENMFWYRQDPGLGLRLIYFSYDVKMKEKGDIPEGYSVSREKKERFSLILESASTNQTSMYLCASRGAGGPPEQYFGPGTRLTVT.

This clone was recorded only once. The chain carries TRBV5-1 and TRBJ2-1, with a weak D call TRBD2 (6 bases). CDR3 length: 16 residues. Germline V gene lookup returns CDR1 SGHRS and CDR2 YFSETQ. Trimming removed 0 bases at V and 0 bases at J, with 10 bases between. The CDR3 reads CASSLDPTSSYNEQFF. CDR3 bases: TGCGCCAGCAGCTTGGACCCGACTAGCTCCTACAATGAGCAGTTCTTC. The variable domain in full, completed from reference TRBV5-1 and TRBJ2-1, reads KAGVTQTPRYLIKTRGQQVTLSCSPISGHRSVSWYQQTPGQGLQFLFEYFSETQRNKGNFPGRFSGRQFSNSRSEMNVSTLELGDSALYLCASSLDPTSSYNEQFFGPGTRLTVL.

The chain uses TRBV6-5 and TRBJ1-4; tentatively, D is TRBD1 (6 bases). CDR3 length: 14 residues. The germline V and J ends were trimmed by 0 bases and 8 bases, with 10 bases remaining between them. CDR1 and CDR2 (germline): MNHEY, SVGAGI. The CDR3 DNA is TGTGCCAGCAGTTACTCCGGGGGCGGGGAAAAACTGTTTTTT. It codes for CASSYSGGGEKLFF.

This clone was detected only once. This chain links TRBV7-8 with TRBJ1-6; D is unclear. The V and J ends lost 5 bases and 6 bases respectively, with 17 bases between them. Germline-derived CDR1 and CDR2 are SGHVS and FQNEAQ. The CDR3 totals 16 residues. CDR3 sequence reads: CASSIRVLALNSPLHF. Here the CDR3 DNA reads TGTGCCAGCAGCATCCGGGTTTTAGCCCTTAATTCACCCCTCCACTTT.

The chain employs TRBV5-1 and TRBJ2-2; 9 nucleotides match TRBD1. V shed 0 bases and J 4 bases; nucleotides not matched to a gene: 4. Germline lookup yields CDR1 SGHRS and CDR2 YFSETQ. The CDR3 covers 16 residues. The DNA of the CDR3 is TGCGCCAGCAGCTTGGACGGGACAGGGTTCACCGGGGAGCTGTTTTTT. This translates into CASSLDGTGFTGELFF.

This clone is a singleton in its sample. The V call is TRBV18, the J call TRBJ2-1; D may match TRBD1 or TRBD2 (5 bases each). Trimming left V 4 bases short and J 5 bases short, with 15 bases between. The CDR3 loop spans 15 amino acids. Germline V gene data show CDR1 as KGHSH and CDR2 as LQKENI. DNA of the CDR3: TGTGCCAGCTCACGAGGCCCCGGGGCCGACAATGAGCAGTTCTTC. It encodes CASSRGPGADNEQFF.

This chain joins TRBV15 and TRBJ1-4, with no clear D. The CDR3 length is 13 residues. With 0 bases removed from V and 13 bases from J, the gap between germline ends came to 12 bases. CDR1 and CDR2 (germline): LNHNV, YYDKDF (reference sequence). The CDR3 is CATSRDEAGLLFF. CDR3 sequence (DNA): TGTGCCACCAGCAGAGATGAGGCCGGGTTACTGTTTTTT. Drawing the rest from reference TRBV15 and TRBJ1-4, the complete variable domain is DAMVIQNPRYQVTQFGKPVTLSCSQTLNHNVMYWYQQKSSQAPKLLFHYYDKDFNNEADTPDNFQSRRPNTSFCFLDIRSPGLGDTAMYLCATSRDEAGLLFFGSGTQLSVL.

The rearrangement joins TRBV7-9 to TRBJ2-3, with 11 nucleotides matching TRBD1. V lost 5 bases to trimming and J lost 3 bases; unmatched junction nucleotides: 10. This CDR3 contains 17 residues. Per germline, CDR1 SEHNR and CDR2 FQNEAQ (reference sequence). CDR3: CASSPRRGTGGTDTQYF. The CDR3, as DNA: TGTGCCAGCAGCCCTAGGAGAGGGACAGGGGGTACAGATACGCAGTATTTT.

The rearrangement links TRBV14 to TRBJ1-3; D might be TRBD1 (5 bases). V gave up 4 bases and J gave up 5 bases, with 9 bases separating them. Germline V gene sequence: CDR1 SGHDN, CDR2 FVKESK. This CDR3 contains 13 residues. CDR3 sequence: CASSPQGRNTIYF. The CDR3 DNA follows: TGTGCCAGCAGCCCTCAGGGACGAAACACCATATATTTT.

This chain connects TRBV10-1 to TRBJ2-3; D not certain. Germline V gives CDR1 WNHNN, CDR2 SYGVQD (reference sequence). The CDR3 totals 13 residues. The V and J ends lost 3 bases and 6 bases respectively, with 10 bases between them. DNA for the CDR3: TGCGCCAGCAGTGACTATAATAAGGATACGCAGTATTTT. Translated, it gives CASSDYNKDTQYF.

The chain links TRBV2 to TRBJ2-3; D assignment may be TRBD1 or TRBD2 (6 bases each). V was shortened by 6 bases and J by 2 bases, with 12 bases between the two germline ends. CDR1 and CDR2 from the germline V gene are SNHLY and FYNNEI. The CDR3 is 14 amino acids. This CDR3 reads CASRAEGDTDTQYF. The CDR3 coding sequence is TGTGCCAGCAGGGCGGAGGGGGACACAGATACGCAGTATTTT.

This rearrangement joins TRBV19 to TRBJ1-6, with D tentatively TRBD1 (5 bases). CDR3 size: 15 residues. From germline, CDR1 is LNHDA and CDR2 SQIVND (reference sequence). Trimming cost V 3 bases and J 5 bases, with 11 bases left between them. The chain's CDR3 is CASSIGAGHNSPLHF. CDR3 bases: TGTGCCAGTAGTATCGGGGCAGGGCATAATTCACCCCTCCACTTT.

J is TRBJ1-1 and V is TRBV27; a weak D match, TRBD1 (6 bases). Germline V lookup: CDR1 MNHEY, CDR2 SMNVEV (reference sequence). V was clipped by 10 bases and J by 4 bases, with 28 bases between them. The length of the CDR3 is 17 residues. The CDR3 DNA follows: TGTGCCACCACTAGTCGGGTGGGGCGGAAAGGGGGCACTGAAGCTTTCTTT. Residues: CATTSRVGRKGGTEAFF.

The chain carries TRBV7-8 and TRBJ2-3, with 7 bases matching TRBD1. Germline V gene sequence: CDR1 SGHVS, CDR2 FQNEAQ. CDR3 size: 14 residues. The trim removed 2 bases at V and 3 bases at J, leaving 2 bases unmatched. The CDR3 nucleotides are TGTGCCAGCAGCTTAAACAGGGGAACAGATACGCAGTATTTT. Translating gives CASSLNRGTDTQYF.

The chain is built from TRBV12-3 or TRBV12-4 and TRBJ1-1; possibly TRBD1 for D (5 bases). V gave up 1 base and J gave up 8 bases, with 8 bases separating them. CDR3 size: 12 residues. The CDR3 region has the DNA TGTGCCAGCAGTTTAGGGCGGACAGAAGCTTTCTTT. Protein product: CASSLGRTEAFF.

V and J are TRBV5-1 and TRBJ2-3; no clear D. Per germline, CDR1 SGHRS and CDR2 YFSETQ. This CDR3 has 13 residues. Between the trimmed V and J ends, which lost 2 bases and 0 bases, there was a span of 4 bases. CDR3 residues: CASSFGSTDTQYF. The CDR3 coding sequence is TGCGCCAGCAGCTTTGGGAGCACAGATACGCAGTATTTT.